A single sample is the source of the 19 T cell receptor beta chains below, sequenced in a study of radiation and T cells in renal cell carcinoma. Described time point: baseline pretreatment blood. Specified treatment: 15 Gy SBRT to primary tumor, nephrectomy 4 weeks later. Measured with immunoSEQ multiplex PCR; TCRdb has only the in-frame clones, and not every one. The sample lists 150,000 or so clones; roughly 90% were seen once. Sequencing was performed on blood, taken from a patient whose treatment included radiotherapy and nephrectomy. These receptors came from a woman aged 70-85 years with renal cell carcinoma.

V gene TRBV7-2 combines with J gene TRBJ2-1; the match to TRBD1 covers 8 bases. The junction had 4 bases not matched to a gene; V was cut back by 4 bases and J by 2 bases. Germline CDR1 is SGHTA and CDR2 is FQGNSA. The CDR3 loop spans 15 amino acids. CDR3 nucleotide sequence: TGTGCCAGCAGCTCAGACAGGGGAGCCTACAATGAGCAGTTCTTC. Translated: CASSSDRGAYNEQFF.

The sample holds one count of this clone. The rearrangement uses TRBV9 and TRBJ2-1, with 8 bases identical to TRBD1. From germline, CDR1 is SGDLS and CDR2 YYNGEE. This CDR3 comprises 15 residues. Germline trimming cut 0 bases from V and 4 bases from J; bases unmatched to any gene: 3. This chain's CDR3 is CASSVDRTGYNEQFF. As DNA, the CDR3 is TGTGCCAGCAGCGTAGATAGGACAGGGTACAATGAGCAGTTCTTC.

The chain links TRBV2 to TRBJ2-3; a possible D gene is TRBD2 (5 bases). Germline V CDR1 and CDR2: SNHLY, FYNNEI. Trimming removed 1 base at V and 1 base at J, with 12 bases between. This CDR3 contains 16 residues. CDR3 sequence (DNA): TGTGCCAGCAGTGAAGACCGTCGGCGGGGCACAGATACGCAGTATTTT. This codes for CASSEDRRRGTDTQYF.

This clone was seen just once. The chain has TRBV10-3 and TRBJ2-6, with a weak D call TRBD2 (5 bases). V shed 6 bases and J shed 0 bases, with 6 bases lying between them. Germline CDR1 ENHRY, CDR2 SYGVKD. CDR3 size: 14 residues. CDR3 nucleotide sequence: TGTGCCATCAGAGCGGCCTCTGGGGCCAACGTCCTGACTTTC. Translation gives CAIRAASGANVLTF.

V is TRBV7-9 and J is TRBJ1-2; the match to TRBD1 covers 7 bases. Germline CDR1 reads SEHNR; CDR2 reads FQNEAQ (reference sequence). V shed 3 bases, J shed 8 bases, and the junction held 3 bases outside the gene matches. The CDR3 runs to 12 residues. The CDR3 sequence: CASSFQGVGYTF. Written as DNA, the CDR3 is TGTGCCAGCAGCTTCCAGGGGGTGGGCTACACCTTC.

The rearrangement joins TRBV6-1 to TRBJ2-7, with 12 positions matching TRBD2. V was pared by 7 bases and J by 1 base, with 5 bases of the junction left unmatched. Germline V lookup: CDR1 MNHNS, CDR2 SASEGT. The CDR3 runs to 15 residues. In DNA form, the CDR3 reads TGTGCCAGCAACGGACTAGCGGGGAGATCCTACGAGCAGTACTTC. Translation: CASNGLAGRSYEQYF.

The chain recombines TRBV6-6 with TRBJ2-3; D unclear. CDR3 length: 11 residues. Germline V gives CDR1 MNHNY, CDR2 SVGAGI (reference sequence). V was pared by 6 bases and J by 6 bases, with 7 bases between. The DNA of the CDR3 is TGTGCCAGCAGAACTCAGGATACGCAGTATTTT. Residues: CASRTQDTQYF.

The CDR3 is CASSSGIGYIQYF. The CDR3 DNA is TGTGCCAGCAGTTCCGGGATTGGGTACATTCAGTACTTC. This rearrangement joins TRBV2 to TRBJ2-4, with D possibly matching TRBD2 (5 bases). V lost 5 bases to trimming and J lost 8 bases, with 13 bases between them. The CDR3 runs to 13 residues. Germline V gives CDR1 SNHLY, CDR2 FYNNEI.

The chain combines TRBV6-5 with TRBJ2-3, with 12 bases aligning to TRBD2. This CDR3 has 16 amino acids. V lost 4 bases, J lost 2 bases, and 4 bases stayed unmatched. From germline, CDR1 is MNHEY and CDR2 SVGAGI. CDR3 residues: CASSSTSGGPTDTQYF. DNA for the CDR3: TGTGCCAGCAGTTCGACTAGCGGGGGACCCACAGATACGCAGTATTTT.

The V and J genes are TRBV28 and TRBJ1-4, with TRBD1 matching over 8 bases. Germline lookup yields CDR1 MDHEN and CDR2 SYDVKM. The trim removed 10 bases at V and 7 bases at J, leaving 8 bases unmatched. The CDR3 is 13 residues long. CDR3 region: CAIPDRASEKLFF. DNA of the CDR3: TGTGCCATCCCGGACAGGGCTAGTGAAAAACTGTTTTTT.

The genes are TRBV5-4 and TRBJ2-2; maybe TRBD1 (6 bases). The V and J ends lost 3 bases and 0 bases respectively, with 9 bases between them. Germline V gives CDR1 SGHNT, CDR2 YYREEE (reference sequence). The CDR3 runs to 15 residues. The CDR3 loop is CASSYTGTNTGELFF. The CDR3 DNA reads TGTGCCAGCAGCTACACAGGGACGAACACCGGGGAGCTGTTTTTT. Based on the CDR3 plus reference TRBV5-4 and TRBJ2-2, the full variable domain is ETGVTQSPTHLIKTRGQQVTLRCSSQSGHNTVSWYQQALGQGPQFIFQYYREEENGRGNFPPRFSGLQFPNYSSELNVNALELDDSALYLCASSYTGTNTGELFFGEGSRLTVL.

CDR3 region: CASSLGPNEQFF. Here the CDR3 DNA reads TGTGCCAGCAGTCTCGGACCCAATGAGCAGTTCTTC. This chain connects TRBV6-5 to TRBJ2-1; D gene uncertain. Germline lookup yields CDR1 MNHEY and CDR2 SVGAGI. V dropped 5 bases and J dropped 6 bases, with 8 bases sitting between them. CDR3 size: 12 residues.

With respect to this clone: Distinct nucleotide sequences in the sample also encode this CDR3. This chain uses TRBV19 with TRBJ2-2, with 10 positions matching TRBD1. V trimming: 1 base; J trimming: 7 bases; junction bases outside the gene matches: 6. The CDR3 has 16 amino acids. Germline loops: CDR1 LNHDA, CDR2 SQIVND (reference sequence). CDR3 in amino acids: CASSIGGTGVDGELFF. CDR3 coding DNA: TGTGCCAGTAGTATAGGAGGGACAGGGGTCGACGGGGAGCTGTTTTTT.

The CDR3 DNA reads as TGTGCCAGCAGCCATGGGGCAGGGGCAGCTGGAAACACCATATATTTT. Translation gives CASSHGAGAAGNTIYF. The J gene is TRBJ1-3, the V gene TRBV7-8, with D possibly being TRBD1 (6 bases). Deletions cut 5 bases from V and 2 bases from J, with 16 bases between. The CDR3 contains 16 residues. Germline assignment: CDR1 SGHVS and CDR2 FQNEAQ.

The chain recombines TRBV6-1 with TRBJ1-2; D not certain. Deletions cut 10 bases from V and 7 bases from J, with 13 bases between. This CDR3 spans 11 amino acids. Germline CDR1 is MNHNS and CDR2 is SASEGT. The CDR3 DNA sequence: TGTGCCACTTCAATAGGCAGTGGCTACACCTTC. It encodes CATSIGSGYTF.

The CDR3 coding sequence is TGTGCCAGCAGAGACACAGGGGGAAAACTGTTTTTT. Its translation is CASRDTGGKLFF. V gene TRBV6-6 combines with J gene TRBJ1-4; 8 positions match TRBD1. CDR1 and CDR2 from the germline V gene are MNHNY and SVGAGI (reference sequence). CDR3 length equals 12 residues. The J segment lost 10 bases and the V segment lost 6 bases, leaving 4 bases of the junction unmatched.

This clone was counted only a few times. This chain connects TRBV2 to TRBJ1-6, with D unresolved. Germline CDR1 is SNHLY and CDR2 is FYNNEI. The CDR3 is 16 residues long. V was clipped by 1 base and J by 13 bases, with 20 bases between them. Written as DNA, the CDR3 is TGTGCCAGCAGTGAAGGTACAGCCCTGGGTATTTTGCCCCTCCACTTT. Encoded protein: CASSEGTALGILPLHF.

The chain joins TRBV18 to TRBJ1-2, with 9 bases fitting TRBD1. J lost 0 bases, V lost 6 bases, and 5 bases had no gene match. This CDR3 comprises 15 residues. Germline V gene sequence: CDR1 KGHSH, CDR2 LQKENI. The CDR3 reads CASSRTGGTNYGYTF. The DNA of the CDR3 is TGTGCCAGCTCTCGTACAGGGGGCACTAACTATGGCTACACCTTC.

The chain combines TRBV7-2 with TRBJ2-3; 10 bases are shared with TRBD2. This CDR3 is 18 amino acids long. V lost 1 base and J lost 0; bases outside the gene matches: 7. CDR1 is SGHTA and CDR2 is FQGNSA in the germline V gene. DNA for the CDR3: TGTGCCAGCAGCTTAGTCCTCCTAGCGGGGGAGAGCACAGATACGCAGTATTTT. The encoded protein is CASSLVLLAGESTDTQYF.